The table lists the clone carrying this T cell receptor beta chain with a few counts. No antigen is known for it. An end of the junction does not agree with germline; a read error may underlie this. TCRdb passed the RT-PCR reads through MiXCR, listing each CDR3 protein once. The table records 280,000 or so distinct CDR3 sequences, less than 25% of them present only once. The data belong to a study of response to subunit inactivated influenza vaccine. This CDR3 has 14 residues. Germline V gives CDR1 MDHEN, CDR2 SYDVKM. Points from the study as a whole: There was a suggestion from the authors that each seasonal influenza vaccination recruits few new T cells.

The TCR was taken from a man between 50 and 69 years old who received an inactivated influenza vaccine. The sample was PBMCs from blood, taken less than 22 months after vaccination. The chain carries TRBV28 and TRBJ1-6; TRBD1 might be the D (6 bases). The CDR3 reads CASRLSGQNSPLHF. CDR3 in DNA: TGTGCCAGCCGTTTGTCGGGACAAAATTCACCCCTCCACTTT.